A selection of T cell receptor beta chains follows, all from one sample in a study of OX40 agonist ivuxolimab in advanced cancers. TCRdb's copy holds only in-frame clones and misses some; the assay was immunoSEQ multiplex PCR. Of tens of thousands of clones in the sample, around 82% were seen once. This material consisted of CD4+ or CD8+ T cells sorted from blood, taken in a trial of the OX40 agonist ivuxolimab. Every receptor here comes from an adult with an advanced solid tumor such as melanoma, head and neck, liver or kidney cancer. Both conserved end residues are part of each CDR3. The D gene is left open where the match is weak. Where a row states a size, it is once, few, many or the class of an expanded clone; other rows omit it.

j_call d_call clone_size v_call cdr3_nt cdr3_aa
TRBJ1-5 - - TRBV6-1 TGTGCCAGCAGTGATTTGGGGACTGTGAATCAGCCCCAGCATTTT CASSDLGTVNQPQHF
TRBJ2-7 TRBD1 once TRBV6-7 TGTGCCAGCAGTGCCGGGACAGGCATCCGTTTAGACTTC CASSAGTGIRLDF
TRBJ1-2 - - TRBV27 TGTGCCAGCAGTTTACGGGGGAGCGATGGCTACACCTTC CASSLRGSDGYTF
TRBJ1-6 TRBD1 - TRBV9 TGTGCCAGCAGCTCCCAAGGGACAGTTAATTCACCCCTCCACTTT CASSSQGTVNSPLHF
TRBJ1-2 - - TRBV6-5 TGTGCCAGCAGTTTGGGCAGGACTTCTAACTATGGCTACACCTTC CASSLGRTSNYGYTF
TRBJ1-1 TRBD1 - TRBV9 TGTGCCAGCAGCTCACGGACAGGGGGCGTCACTGAAGCTTTCTTT CASSSRTGGVTEAFF
TRBJ1-4 - - TRBV6-5 TGTGCCAGCAGTTACTCTCGTGCAGGGGAACTGTTTTTT CASSYSRAGELFF
TRBJ1-1 - - TRBV5-1 TGCGCCAGCAGCTTGCCAGGGATGAACACTGAAGCTTTCTTT CASSLPGMNTEAFF
TRBJ1-6 - - TRBV7-2 TGTGCCAGCAGCTTAGGGGCCTCCTATAATTCACCCCTCCACTTT CASSLGASYNSPLHF
TRBJ2-3 - - TRBV19 TGTGCCAGTAGTTTCCGAGCCGGGTCCGGCACAGATACGCAGTATTTT CASSFRAGSGTDTQYF
TRBJ2-5 - - TRBV5-6 TGTGCCAGCGGATTACTACTAGTAAAAGAGACCCAGTACTTC CASGLLLVKETQYF
TRBJ1-1 TRBD1 - TRBV7-9 TGTGCCAGCAGTCCCAATTCGCACAGGGGGAACACTGAAGCTTTCTTT CASSPNSHRGNTEAFF
TRBJ1-1 TRBD1 - TRBV5-1 TGCGCCAGCAGCTTCACAGGGGCTTCCACTGAAGCTTTCTTT CASSFTGASTEAFF
TRBJ2-7 - once TRBV5-4 TGTGCCAGCAGCTTGGATGGGGGCCCCACCTACGAGCAGTACTTC CASSLDGGPTYEQYF
TRBJ1-1 - - TRBV27 TGTGCCAGCAGTTATGGGCGTATGAACACTGAAGCTTTCTTT CASSYGRMNTEAFF
TRBJ1-1 TRBD1 - TRBV28 TGTGCCAGCAGTTTATTCAGGGGGTTCGATGAAGCTTTCTTT CASSLFRGFDEAFF
TRBJ2-7 - few TRBV7-9 TGTGCCAGCAGCCTCGGGGAAAAGAGCTCCTACGAGCAGTACTTC CASSLGEKSSYEQYF
TRBJ2-1 TRBD2 - TRBV5-1 TGCGCCAGCTATGCTAGCGGGGCTAGCTCCTACAATGAGCAGTTCTTC CASYASGASSYNEQFF